A selection of T cell receptor beta chains follows, all from one sample in a study of blood T cell repertoires in COVID-19. Sequenced by immunoSEQ multiplex PCR; TCRdb stores in-frame clones only, minus some. The sample includes about 140,000 clones, just under 90% of them seen just once. Sequenced sample: peripheral blood. The receptors stem from a woman between 50 and 59 years old with active or convalescent COVID-19. Each CDR3 is given with its conserved first and last residue. Each record gives: J gene, clone size, D gene, V gene, CDR3 protein, CDR3 DNA. The D gene is left open where the match is weak. Clone size is given for some rows only: seen once, a few or many times, or a class if the clone is expanded.

>TRBJ1-1|.|TRBD1|TRBV7-3
CASRGDRNTEAFF
TGTGCCAGCCGCGGGGACAGGAACACTGAAGCTTTCTTT
>TRBJ1-1|.|TRBD1|TRBV7-3
CASSTYGGTGKGTEAFF
TGTGCCAGCAGCACCTACGGCGGGACAGGCAAGGGGACTGAAGCTTTCTTT
>TRBJ2-2|.|TRBD2|TRBV28
CASKTRGAGGELFF
TGTGCCAGCAAGACTCGGGGAGCGGGAGGGGAGCTGTTTTTT
>TRBJ1-1|.|.|TRBV7-6
CASSLGMNTEAFF
TGTGCCAGCAGCCTCGGGATGAACACTGAAGCTTTCTTT
>TRBJ1-3|.|.|TRBV7-2
CASSLTGDSGNTIYF
TGTGCCAGCAGCCTAACGGGTGACTCTGGAAACACCATATATTTT
>TRBJ2-5|.|TRBD2|TRBV5-4
CASSLFWGRASGAEETQYF
TGTGCCAGCAGCTTATTTTGGGGGAGGGCCTCCGGCGCCGAGGAGACCCAGTACTTC
>TRBJ2-1|.|TRBD2|TRBV7-7
CASSSGLAGGPLGNEQFF
TGTGCTAGCAGCTCGGGACTAGCGGGAGGGCCGTTAGGAAATGAGCAGTTCTTC
>TRBJ2-1|.|TRBD1|TRBV15
CATSDRDRSYNEQFF
TGTGCCACCAGCGACCGGGACAGGTCCTACAATGAGCAGTTCTTC
>TRBJ1-6|.|.|TRBV2
CASSEYWESGSPLHF
TGTGCCAGCAGTGAATATTGGGAGAGCGGTTCACCCCTCCACTTT
>TRBJ2-1|once|.|TRBV5-8
CASSLVEQFF
TGTGCCAGCAGCTTGGTAGAGCAGTTCTTC
>TRBJ2-3|.|TRBD2|TRBV2
CASSEGGLADGKDTQYF
TGTGCCAGCAGTGAAGGGGGACTAGCGGATGGCAAAGATACGCAGTATTTT
>TRBJ2-3|.|TRBD1|TRBV5-1
CASRTTGLADTQYF
TGCGCCAGCAGGACGACAGGGTTGGCAGATACGCAGTATTTT
>TRBJ1-4|.|TRBD1|TRBV6-1
CASSGWDLDRVGEKLFF
TGTGCCAGCAGTGGCTGGGACCTGGACAGGGTCGGTGAAAAACTGTTTTTT
>TRBJ2-7|few|.|TRBV7-9
CASSPKSEGYEQYF
TGTGCCAGCAGCCCCAAGTCTGAGGGCTACGAGCAGTACTTC
>TRBJ1-1|.|TRBD1|TRBV19
CATGQGLNTEAFF
TGTGCCACCGGACAGGGATTGAACACTGAAGCTTTCTTT
>TRBJ2-7|.|.|TRBV30
CAWSWQGYQDEQYF
TGTGCCTGGAGTTGGCAGGGTTATCAAGACGAGCAGTACTTC
>TRBJ2-1|.|TRBD2|TRBV7-2
CASSTRLAGAIGSYNEQFF
TGTGCCAGCAGCACCAGACTAGCGGGAGCAATTGGGTCCTACAATGAGCAGTTCTTC
>TRBJ1-3|few|.|TRBV29-1
CSVVVGAGNTIYF
TGCAGCGTTGTGGTGGGAGCAGGAAACACCATATATTTT
>TRBJ2-3|.|TRBD2|TRBV9
CASSTQPSGRQTDTQYF
TGTGCCAGCAGCACCCAACCTAGCGGGAGGCAGACAGATACGCAGTATTTT
>TRBJ1-1|.|.|TRBV29-1
CSVEDVVRSNTEAFF
TGCAGCGTTGAAGATGTCGTCAGATCCAACACTGAAGCTTTCTTT
>TRBJ1-2|few|.|TRBV9
CASSVDSGYGYTF
TGTGCCAGCAGCGTAGACAGTGGCTATGGCTACACCTTC
>TRBJ1-1|.|.|TRBV5-1
CASSKGLHTEAFF
TGCGCCAGCAGCAAGGGACTGCACACTGAAGCTTTCTTT
>TRBJ2-7|.|.|TRBV7-2
CASSLNRAYEQYF
TGTGCCAGCAGCTTAAACAGGGCCTACGAGCAGTACTTC
>TRBJ1-1|.|TRBD1|TRBV5-1
CASSSYRGRVTEAFF
TGCGCCAGCAGCTCCTACAGGGGGCGCGTCACTGAAGCTTTCTTT
>TRBJ1-4|.|TRBD1|TRBV3-1/TRBV3-2
CASSQSFGTGAEKLFF
TGTGCCAGCAGCCAATCCTTCGGGACAGGGGCTGAAAAACTGTTTTTT
>TRBJ2-2|.|TRBD1|TRBV4-3
CASSLGTGVGTGELFF
TGCGCCAGCAGCCTGGGGACAGGGGTGGGCACCGGGGAGCTGTTTTTT
>TRBJ2-5|.|TRBD2|TRBV4-3
CASSQDIAGGRETQYF
TGCGCCAGCAGCCAAGATATAGCGGGGGGGCGTGAGACCCAGTACTTC
>TRBJ2-3|.|.|TRBV29-1
CSASTRSTDTQYF
TGCAGCGCCTCGACTAGAAGCACAGATACGCAGTATTTT
>TRBJ1-5|.|.|TRBV30
CAWSVLVSNQPQHF
TGTGCCTGGAGTGTGTTAGTAAGCAATCAGCCCCAGCATTTT
>TRBJ2-7|.|.|TRBV19
CASSILPARGFSYEQYF
TGTGCCAGTAGTATACTCCCCGCCAGGGGTTTCTCCTACGAGCAGTACTTC
>TRBJ2-3|few|TRBD1|TRBV5-1
CASSPPDRVNTQYF
TGCGCCAGCAGCCCACCAGACAGGGTGAATACGCAGTATTTT
>TRBJ1-1|once|TRBD1|TRBV5-5
CASSSGTGDGEAFF
TGTGCCAGCAGCTCCGGGACAGGGGACGGTGAAGCTTTCTTT
>TRBJ1-1|once|.|TRBV15
CATSKAGGVATEAFF
TGTGCCACCAGCAAAGCGGGGGGGGTGGCCACTGAAGCTTTCTTT
>TRBJ1-1|.|.|TRBV15
CATSRGGGFEAFF
TGTGCCACCAGCAGAGGTGGGGGCTTTGAAGCTTTCTTT
>TRBJ2-1|few|TRBD2|TRBV30
CAWSVRAGSFNEQFF
TGTGCCTGGAGTGTACGAGCGGGGAGTTTCAATGAGCAGTTCTTC
>TRBJ2-2|.|TRBD2|TRBV7-8
CASSPQAGGHTGELFF
TGTGCCAGCAGCCCACAAGCGGGGGGGCACACCGGGGAGCTGTTTTTT
>TRBJ1-1|.|TRBD1|TRBV29-1
CSVEEGQGNTEAFF
TGCAGCGTTGAAGAAGGACAGGGGAACACTGAAGCTTTCTTT
>TRBJ1-3|.|.|TRBV6-5
CASTFGTGNTIYF
TGTGCCAGCACCTTCGGGACTGGAAACACCATATATTTT
>TRBJ2-1|.|TRBD2|TRBV6-4
CASSDSVTSGTMIQFF
TGTGCCAGCAGTGACTCTGTGACTAGCGGTACAATGATCCAGTTCTTC
>TRBJ1-5|few|.|TRBV10-3
CAISRDNSNQPQHF
TGTGCCATCAGTCGTGACAATAGCAATCAGCCCCAGCATTTT
>TRBJ2-1|.|.|TRBV21-1
CASTPQGTSGSEQFF
TGTGCCAGCACGCCACAGGGTACTAGCGGGAGTGAGCAGTTCTTC
>TRBJ1-1|.|TRBD1|TRBV6-5
CASSLRQGGTEAFF
TGTGCCAGCAGTTTACGACAGGGAGGCACTGAAGCTTTCTTT
>TRBJ2-7|once|.|TRBV4-2
CASSLGVSNEQYF
TGTGCCAGCAGCCTAGGAGTTTCCAACGAGCAGTACTTC
>TRBJ1-4|.|.|TRBV4-3
CASSHNRVLKGLGFVPNEKLFF
TGCGCCAGCAGCCATAACAGGGTATTGAAGGGTCTCGGCTTTGTACCGAATGAAAAACTGTTTTTT
>TRBJ1-1|.|.|TRBV6-6
CASGPVGGHPGTEAFF
TGTGCCAGCGGCCCCGTCGGGGGGCATCCAGGGACTGAAGCTTTCTTT
>TRBJ2-5|.|.|TRBV29-1
CSVDGEEGETQYF
TGCAGCGTTGATGGGGAGGAGGGAGAGACCCAGTACTTC
>TRBJ1-2|.|.|TRBV7-2
CASSFPGGNYGYTF
TGTGCCAGCAGCTTTCCGGGGGGCAACTATGGCTACACCTTC
>TRBJ1-3|.|.|TRBV20-1
CSASPSSSGNTIYF
TGCAGTGCTAGTCCGTCTAGTTCCGGAAACACCATATATTTT
>TRBJ2-5|.|.|TRBV2
CASQISGTIQETQYF
TGTGCCAGCCAAATTTCCGGGACAATCCAAGAGACCCAGTACTTC
>TRBJ2-7|.|.|TRBV11-2
CASSLGPGGSYEQYF
TGTGCCAGCAGCTTGGGACCCGGGGGCTCCTACGAGCAGTACTTC
>TRBJ2-3|once|.|TRBV29-1
CSAKRGAGVTDTQYF
TGCAGCGCAAAGAGGGGGGCGGGGGTTACAGATACGCAGTATTTT
>TRBJ2-2|.|.|TRBV5-1
CATLPYPPRRKLTGELFF
TGCGCCACCTTACCTTATCCCCCTAGGCGGAAACTCACCGGGGAGCTGTTTTTT
>TRBJ1-5|.|TRBD1|TRBV24-1
CATSESGQGSDQPQHF
TGTGCCACCAGTGAATCTGGACAGGGGAGCGATCAGCCCCAGCATTTT
>TRBJ2-2|.|TRBD1|TRBV3-1/TRBV3-2
CASSQQGAGELFF
TGTGCCAGCAGCCAACAGGGGGCCGGGGAGCTGTTTTTT
>TRBJ1-1|.|.|TRBV7-9
CASSLVLGREDEAFF
TGTGCCAGCAGCTTAGTATTGGGGCGGGAGGATGAAGCTTTCTTT
>TRBJ1-2|.|.|TRBV29-1
CSVAGSNYGYTF
TGCAGCGTTGCAGGGTCGAACTATGGCTACACCTTC
>TRBJ2-7|.|TRBD2|TRBV28
CASRASGSPEQYF
TGTGCCAGCAGGGCTAGCGGGAGCCCCGAGCAGTACTTC
>TRBJ1-6|.|TRBD1|TRBV25-1
CASSEQRGQSSYNSPLHF
TGTGCCAGCAGTGAACAAAGGGGACAGAGCTCCTATAATTCACCCCTCCACTTT
>TRBJ1-2|.|.|TRBV7-9
CASSRGLGGYTF
TGTGCCAGCAGCCGCGGATTAGGAGGCTACACCTTC